Sequencing of this T cell receptor (beta chain) was carried out in a study of blood T cell repertoires in COVID-19. Study summary: Acute-phase and convalescent COVID-19 samples originated in the United States, Italy and Spain. PBMCs, B-cell-depleted T cells, or T cells provided the cDNA or gDNA that made up the material.

This clone has more than one count but fewer than ten. In the source study's methods: Reference gene primers were amplified, and this amplification served to estimate nucleated cell counts. The method was immunoSEQ multiplex PCR; TCRdb's version includes in-frame clones alone and lacks a portion of them. V and J calls plus clone size are reproduced from that table; the DNA served to infer D and trimming. The table has 200,000 to 250,000 clones, 83% seen once. The sequenced sample was peripheral blood. The origin of this receptor is a human donor in a cohort sampled during active COVID-19.

CDR3: CASSWGTGLNTEAFF. CDR3 sequence (DNA): TGCGCCAGCAGCTGGGGGACAGGGTTGAACACTGAAGCTTTCTTT. The chain combines TRBV5-1 with TRBJ1-1; TRBD1 agrees at 9 bases. The length of the CDR3 is 15 residues. J was trimmed by 0 bases and V by 3 bases; bases with no gene match: 3. Germline lookup yields CDR1 SGHRS and CDR2 YFSETQ.